This T cell receptor (beta chain) was recovered during a study of blood T cell repertoires in COVID-19. Study context: Donors in the United States, Italy and Spain gave samples during acute or convalescent COVID-19.

Seattle patients were enrolled during active infection and followed longitudinally. The CDR3 has 15 residues. Per the germline V gene, CDR1 is SGHNT and CDR2 is YYREEE (reference sequence). The V gene lost 2 bases and the J gene lost 6 bases, with 17 bases spanning the gap. Assay: immunoSEQ multiplex PCR; the TCRdb copy retains only in-frame clones and omits some. Seen here are 150,000 to 180,000 clones, over 75% observed once, and the top ten hold about 0.63%. The sample was peripheral blood. This sequence joins TRBV5-4 and TRBJ1-1; the D is unclear. The sequence came from a man aged 60 to 75 with COVID-19, enrolled during active disease. The CDR3 nucleotides are TGTGCCAGCAGCTTCTCCCATGGGAGAGGCCCTGAAGCTTTCTTT. It is translated as CASSFSHGRGPEAFF.